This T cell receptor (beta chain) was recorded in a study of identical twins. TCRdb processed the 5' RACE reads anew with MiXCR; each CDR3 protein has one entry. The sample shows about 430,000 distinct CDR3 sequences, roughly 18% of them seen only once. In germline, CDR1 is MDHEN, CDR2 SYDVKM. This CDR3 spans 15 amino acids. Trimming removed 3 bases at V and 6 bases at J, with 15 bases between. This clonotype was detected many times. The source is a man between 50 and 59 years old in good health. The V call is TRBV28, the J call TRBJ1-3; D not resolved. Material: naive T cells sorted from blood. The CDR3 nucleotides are TGTGCCAGCAGTTTTTCCCGTACAGTCCAAAACACCATATATTTT. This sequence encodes CASSFSRTVQNTIYF.